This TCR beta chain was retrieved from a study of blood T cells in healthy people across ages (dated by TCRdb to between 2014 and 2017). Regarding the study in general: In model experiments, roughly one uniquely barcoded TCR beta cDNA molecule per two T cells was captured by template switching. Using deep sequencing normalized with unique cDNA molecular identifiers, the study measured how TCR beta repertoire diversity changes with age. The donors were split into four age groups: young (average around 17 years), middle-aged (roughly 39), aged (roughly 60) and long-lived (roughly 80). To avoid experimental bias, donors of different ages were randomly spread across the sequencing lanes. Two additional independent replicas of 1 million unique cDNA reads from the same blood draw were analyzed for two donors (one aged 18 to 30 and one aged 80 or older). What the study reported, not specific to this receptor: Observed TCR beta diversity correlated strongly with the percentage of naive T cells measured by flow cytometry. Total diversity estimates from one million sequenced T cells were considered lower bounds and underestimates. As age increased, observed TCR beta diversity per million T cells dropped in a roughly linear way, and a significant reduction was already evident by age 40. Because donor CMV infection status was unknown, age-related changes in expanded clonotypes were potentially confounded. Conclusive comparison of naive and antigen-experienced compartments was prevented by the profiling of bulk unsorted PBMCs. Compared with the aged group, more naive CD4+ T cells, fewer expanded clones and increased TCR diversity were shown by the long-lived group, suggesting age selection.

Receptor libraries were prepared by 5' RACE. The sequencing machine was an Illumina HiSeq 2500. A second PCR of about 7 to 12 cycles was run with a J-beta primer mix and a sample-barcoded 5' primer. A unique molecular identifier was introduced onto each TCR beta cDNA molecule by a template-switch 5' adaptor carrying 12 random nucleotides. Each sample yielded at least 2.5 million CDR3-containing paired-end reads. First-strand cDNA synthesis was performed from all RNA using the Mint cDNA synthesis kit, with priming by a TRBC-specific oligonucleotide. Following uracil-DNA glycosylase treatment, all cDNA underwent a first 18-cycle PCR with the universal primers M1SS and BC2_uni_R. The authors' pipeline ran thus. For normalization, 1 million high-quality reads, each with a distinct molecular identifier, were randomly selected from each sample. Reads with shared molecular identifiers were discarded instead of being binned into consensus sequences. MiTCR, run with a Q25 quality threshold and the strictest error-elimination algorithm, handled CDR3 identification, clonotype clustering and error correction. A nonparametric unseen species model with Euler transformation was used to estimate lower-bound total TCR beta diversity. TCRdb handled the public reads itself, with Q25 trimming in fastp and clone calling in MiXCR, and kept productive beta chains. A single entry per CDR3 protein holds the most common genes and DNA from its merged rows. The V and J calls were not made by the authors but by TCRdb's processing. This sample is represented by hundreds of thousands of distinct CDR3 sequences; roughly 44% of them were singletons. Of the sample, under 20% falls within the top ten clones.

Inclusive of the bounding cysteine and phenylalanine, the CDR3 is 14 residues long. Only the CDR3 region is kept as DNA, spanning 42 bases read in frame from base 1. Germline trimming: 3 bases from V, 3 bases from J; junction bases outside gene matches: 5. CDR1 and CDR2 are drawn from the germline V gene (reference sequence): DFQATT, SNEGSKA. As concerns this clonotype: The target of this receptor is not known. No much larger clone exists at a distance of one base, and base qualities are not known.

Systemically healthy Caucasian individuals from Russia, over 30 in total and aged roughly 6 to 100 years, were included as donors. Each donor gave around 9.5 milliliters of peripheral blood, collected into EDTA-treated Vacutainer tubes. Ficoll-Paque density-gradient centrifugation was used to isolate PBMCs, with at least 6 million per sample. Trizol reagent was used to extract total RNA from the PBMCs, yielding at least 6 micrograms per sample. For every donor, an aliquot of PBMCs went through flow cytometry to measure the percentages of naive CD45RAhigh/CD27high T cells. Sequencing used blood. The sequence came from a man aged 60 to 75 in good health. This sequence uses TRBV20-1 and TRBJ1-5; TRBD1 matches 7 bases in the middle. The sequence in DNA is TGCAGTGCTAGCAACAGGGGATCCAATCAGCCCCAGCATTTT. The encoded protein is CSASNRGSNQPQHF.